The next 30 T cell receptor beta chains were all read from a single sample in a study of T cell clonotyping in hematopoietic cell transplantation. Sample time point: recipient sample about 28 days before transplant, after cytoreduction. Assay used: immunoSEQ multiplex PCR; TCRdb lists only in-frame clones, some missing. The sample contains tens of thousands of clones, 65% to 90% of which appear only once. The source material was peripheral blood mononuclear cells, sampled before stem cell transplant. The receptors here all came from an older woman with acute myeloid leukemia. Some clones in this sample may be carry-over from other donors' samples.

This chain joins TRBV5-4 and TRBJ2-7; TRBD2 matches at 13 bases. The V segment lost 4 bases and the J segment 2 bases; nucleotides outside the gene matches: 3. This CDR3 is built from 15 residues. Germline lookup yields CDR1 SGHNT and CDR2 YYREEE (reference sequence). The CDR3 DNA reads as TGTGCCAGCAGCCCCGGGACTAGCGGGACCTACGAGCAGTACTTC. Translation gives CASSPGTSGTYEQYF.

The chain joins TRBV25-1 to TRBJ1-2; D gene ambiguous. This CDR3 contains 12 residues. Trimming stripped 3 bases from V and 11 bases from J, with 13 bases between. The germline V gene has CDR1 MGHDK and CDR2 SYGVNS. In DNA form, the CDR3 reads TGTGCCAGCAGTGAGCACCAGGCCACGTACACCTTC. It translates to CASSEHQATYTF.

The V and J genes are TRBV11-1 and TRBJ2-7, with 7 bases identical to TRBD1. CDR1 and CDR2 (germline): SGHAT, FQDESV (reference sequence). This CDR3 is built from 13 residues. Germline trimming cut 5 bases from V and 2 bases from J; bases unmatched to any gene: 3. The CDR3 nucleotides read TGTGCCAGCAGCAGACAGGGCCCCTACGAGCAGTACTTC. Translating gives CASSRQGPYEQYF. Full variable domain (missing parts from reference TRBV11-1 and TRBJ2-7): EAEVAQSPRYKITEKSQAVAFWCDPISGHATLYWYRQILGQGPELLVQFQDESVVDDSQLPKDRFSAERLKGVDSTLKIQPAELGDSAMYLCASSRQGPYEQYFGPGTRLTVT.

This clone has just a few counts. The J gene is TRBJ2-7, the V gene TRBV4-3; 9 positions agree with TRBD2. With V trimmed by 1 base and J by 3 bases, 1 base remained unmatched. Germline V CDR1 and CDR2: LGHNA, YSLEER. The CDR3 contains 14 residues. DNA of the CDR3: TGCGCCAGCAGCCAAGCACTAGCGGGCTACGAGCAGTACTTC. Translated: CASSQALAGYEQYF.

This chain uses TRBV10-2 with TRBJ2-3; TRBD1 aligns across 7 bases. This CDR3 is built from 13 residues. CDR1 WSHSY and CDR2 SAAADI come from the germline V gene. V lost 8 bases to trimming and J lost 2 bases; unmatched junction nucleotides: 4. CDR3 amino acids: CASVDRATDTQYF. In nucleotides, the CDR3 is TGCGCCAGCGTAGACAGGGCCACAGATACGCAGTATTTT.

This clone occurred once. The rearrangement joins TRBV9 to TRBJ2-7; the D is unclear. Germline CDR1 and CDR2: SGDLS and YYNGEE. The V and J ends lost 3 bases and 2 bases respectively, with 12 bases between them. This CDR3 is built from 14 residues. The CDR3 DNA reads TGTGCCAGCAGCGAGAGGTCGACCCCCTACGAGCAGTACTTC. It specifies CASSERSTPYEQYF.

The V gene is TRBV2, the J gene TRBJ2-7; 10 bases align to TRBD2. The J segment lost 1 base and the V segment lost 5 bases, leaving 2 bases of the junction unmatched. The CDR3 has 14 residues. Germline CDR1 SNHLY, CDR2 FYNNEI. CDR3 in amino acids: CASSRTSGSYEQYF. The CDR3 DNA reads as TGTGCCAGCAGTAGGACTAGCGGTTCCTACGAGCAGTACTTC. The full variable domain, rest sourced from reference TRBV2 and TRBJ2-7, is EPEVTQTPSHQVTQMGQEVILRCVPISNHLYFYWYRQILGQKVEFLVSFYNNEISEKSEIFDDQFSVERPDGSNFTLKIRSTKLEDSAMYFCASSRTSGSYEQYFGPGTRLTVT.

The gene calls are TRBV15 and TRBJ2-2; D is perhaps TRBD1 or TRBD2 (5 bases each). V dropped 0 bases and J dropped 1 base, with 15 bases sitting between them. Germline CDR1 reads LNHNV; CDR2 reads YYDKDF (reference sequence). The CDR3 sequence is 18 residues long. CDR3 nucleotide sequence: TGTGCCACCAGCAGAGAGGATGTGGGGACCCTGAACACCGGGGAGCTGTTTTTT. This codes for CATSREDVGTLNTGELFF.

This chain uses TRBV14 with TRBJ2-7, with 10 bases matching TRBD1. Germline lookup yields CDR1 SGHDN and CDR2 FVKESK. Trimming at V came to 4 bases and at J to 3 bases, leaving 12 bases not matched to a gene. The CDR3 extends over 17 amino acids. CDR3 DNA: TGTGCCAGCAGCCGGACAGGGGGAGGGACTTGGGACTACGAGCAGTACTTC. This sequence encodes CASSRTGGGTWDYEQYF.

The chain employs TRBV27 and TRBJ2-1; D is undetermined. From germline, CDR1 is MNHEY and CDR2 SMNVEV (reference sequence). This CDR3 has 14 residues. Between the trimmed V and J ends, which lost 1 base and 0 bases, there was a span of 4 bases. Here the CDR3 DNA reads TGTGCCAGCAGTTTATTCGTCTCCTACAATGAGCAGTTCTTC. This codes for CASSLFVSYNEQFF.

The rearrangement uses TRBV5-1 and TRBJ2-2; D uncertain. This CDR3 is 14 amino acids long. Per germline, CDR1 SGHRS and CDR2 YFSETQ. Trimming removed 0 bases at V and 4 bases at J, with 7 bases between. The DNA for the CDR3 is TGCGCCAGCAGCTTGGACTTGTCCACCGGGGAGCTGTTTTTT. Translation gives CASSLDLSTGELFF.

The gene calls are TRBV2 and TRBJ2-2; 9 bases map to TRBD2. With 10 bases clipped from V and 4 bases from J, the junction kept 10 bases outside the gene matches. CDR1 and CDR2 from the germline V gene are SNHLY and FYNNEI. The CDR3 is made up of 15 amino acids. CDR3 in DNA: TGTGCCACCACGGGCGGGAGGGCCGGCACCGGGGAGCTGTTTTTT. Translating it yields CATTGGRAGTGELFF.

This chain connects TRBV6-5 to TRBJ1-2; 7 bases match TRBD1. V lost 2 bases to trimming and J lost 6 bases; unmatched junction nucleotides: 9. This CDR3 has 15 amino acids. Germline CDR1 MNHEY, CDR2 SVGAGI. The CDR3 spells CASSYSRQGVNGYTF. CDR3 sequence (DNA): TGTGCCAGCAGTTACAGTCGACAGGGAGTGAATGGCTACACCTTC.

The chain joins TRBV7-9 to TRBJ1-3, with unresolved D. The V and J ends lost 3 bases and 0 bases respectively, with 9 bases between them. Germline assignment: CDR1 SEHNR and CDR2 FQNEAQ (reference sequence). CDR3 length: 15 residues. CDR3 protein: CASSFGTSSGNTIYF. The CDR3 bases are TGTGCCAGCAGCTTCGGCACCTCCTCTGGAAACACCATATATTTT.

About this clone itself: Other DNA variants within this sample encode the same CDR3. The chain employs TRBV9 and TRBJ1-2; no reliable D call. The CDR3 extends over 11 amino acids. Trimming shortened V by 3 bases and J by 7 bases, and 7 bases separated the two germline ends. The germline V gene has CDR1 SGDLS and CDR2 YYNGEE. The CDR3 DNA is TGTGCCAGCAGCGCGGGTGGTGGCTACACCTTC. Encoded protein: CASSAGGGYTF.

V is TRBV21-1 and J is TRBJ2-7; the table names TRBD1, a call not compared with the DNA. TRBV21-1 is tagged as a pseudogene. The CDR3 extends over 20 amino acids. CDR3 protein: CASTKNGQGKGGTTFYEQYF. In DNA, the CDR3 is TGTGCCAGCACTAAAAACGGACAGGGGAAGGGGGGGACTACTTTCTACGAGCAGTACTTC.

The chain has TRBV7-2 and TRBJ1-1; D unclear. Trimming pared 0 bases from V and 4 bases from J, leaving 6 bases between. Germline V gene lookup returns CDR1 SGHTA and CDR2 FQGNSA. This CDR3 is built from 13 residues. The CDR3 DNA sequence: TGTGCCAGCAGCTTAGCTCTTGGCACTGAAGCTTTCTTT. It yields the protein CASSLALGTEAFF.

CDR3 region: CASSLEAGLEAFF. The CDR3 DNA sequence: TGTGCCAGCAGCTTAGAGGCTGGCCTTGAAGCTTTCTTT. This sequence joins TRBV11-2 and TRBJ1-1, with D hard to call. V shed 0 bases and J shed 7 bases, with 9 bases lying between them. CDR3 length: 13 residues. Germline-derived CDR1 and CDR2 are SGHAT and FQNNGV.

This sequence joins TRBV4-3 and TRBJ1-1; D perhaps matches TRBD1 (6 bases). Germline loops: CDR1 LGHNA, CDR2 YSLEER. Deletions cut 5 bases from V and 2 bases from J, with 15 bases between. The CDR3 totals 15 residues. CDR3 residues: CASSFGGGINTEAFF. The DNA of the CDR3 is TGCGCCAGCAGCTTCGGGGGGGGCATCAACACTGAAGCTTTCTTT.

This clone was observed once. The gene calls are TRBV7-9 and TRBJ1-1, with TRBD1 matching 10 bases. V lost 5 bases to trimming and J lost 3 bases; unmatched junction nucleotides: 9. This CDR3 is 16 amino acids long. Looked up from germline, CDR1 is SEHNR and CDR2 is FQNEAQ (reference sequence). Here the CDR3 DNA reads TGTGCCAGCAGCAGGGGACAGGGGTCTGGGGACACTGAAGCTTTCTTT. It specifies CASSRGQGSGDTEAFF.

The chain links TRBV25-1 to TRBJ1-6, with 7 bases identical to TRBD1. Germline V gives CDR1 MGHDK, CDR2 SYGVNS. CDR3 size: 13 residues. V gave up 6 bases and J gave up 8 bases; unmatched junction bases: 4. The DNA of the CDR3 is TGTGCCAGCAGGAGAGGGACAGATTCACCCCTCCACTTT. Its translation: CASRRGTDSPLHF.

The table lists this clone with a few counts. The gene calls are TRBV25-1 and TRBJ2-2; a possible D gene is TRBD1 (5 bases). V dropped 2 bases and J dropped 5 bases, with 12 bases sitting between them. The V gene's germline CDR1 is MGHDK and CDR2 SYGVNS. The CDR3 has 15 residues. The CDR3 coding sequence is TGTGCCAGCAGTGAAGTAGGGGTAGAGACCGGGGAGCTGTTTTTT. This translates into CASSEVGVETGELFF.

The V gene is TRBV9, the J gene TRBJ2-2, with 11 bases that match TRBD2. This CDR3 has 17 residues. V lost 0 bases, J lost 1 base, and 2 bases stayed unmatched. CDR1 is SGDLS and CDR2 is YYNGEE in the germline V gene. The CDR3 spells CASSVASGGRNTGELFF. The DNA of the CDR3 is TGTGCCAGCAGCGTAGCTAGCGGGGGGCGGAACACCGGGGAGCTGTTTTTT.

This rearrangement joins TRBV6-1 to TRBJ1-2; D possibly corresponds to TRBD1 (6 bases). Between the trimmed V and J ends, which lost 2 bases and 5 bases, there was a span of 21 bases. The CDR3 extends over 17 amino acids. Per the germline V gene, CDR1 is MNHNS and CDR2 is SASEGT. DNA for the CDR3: TGTGCCAGCAGTGAAAGTGACAGGCTTTTTATTAGGTATGGCTACACCTTC. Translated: CASSESDRLFIRYGYTF.

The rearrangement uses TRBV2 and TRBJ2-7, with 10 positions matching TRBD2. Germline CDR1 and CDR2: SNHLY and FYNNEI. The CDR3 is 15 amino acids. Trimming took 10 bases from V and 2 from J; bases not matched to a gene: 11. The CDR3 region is CANRLSAGGTYEQYF. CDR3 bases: TGTGCCAACAGGCTCTCAGCGGGAGGGACCTACGAGCAGTACTTC.

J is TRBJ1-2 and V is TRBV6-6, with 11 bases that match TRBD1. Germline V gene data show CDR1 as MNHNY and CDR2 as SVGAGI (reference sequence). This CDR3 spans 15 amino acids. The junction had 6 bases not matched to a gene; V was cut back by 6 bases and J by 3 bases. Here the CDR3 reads CASRPWTGGDYGYTF. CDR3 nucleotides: TGTGCCAGCAGACCTTGGACAGGGGGCGACTATGGCTACACCTTC.

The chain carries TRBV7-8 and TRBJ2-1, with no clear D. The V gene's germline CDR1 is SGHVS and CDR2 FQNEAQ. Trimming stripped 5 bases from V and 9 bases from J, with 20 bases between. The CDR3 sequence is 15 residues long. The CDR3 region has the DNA TGTGCCAGCAGCCCCCCACTCTCCCAATCCGCTGAGCAGTTCTTC. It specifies CASSPPLSQSAEQFF.

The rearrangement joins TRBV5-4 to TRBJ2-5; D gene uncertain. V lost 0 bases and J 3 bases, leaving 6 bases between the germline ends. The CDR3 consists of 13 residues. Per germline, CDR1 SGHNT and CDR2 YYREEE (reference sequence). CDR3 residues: CASSLVGEETQYF. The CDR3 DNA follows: TGTGCCAGCAGCTTGGTTGGGGAAGAGACCCAGTACTTC.

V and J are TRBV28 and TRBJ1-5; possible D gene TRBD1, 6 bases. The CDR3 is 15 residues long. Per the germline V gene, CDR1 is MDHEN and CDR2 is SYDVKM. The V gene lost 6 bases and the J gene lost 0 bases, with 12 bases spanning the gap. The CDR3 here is CASRGDNYSNQPQHF. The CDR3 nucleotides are TGTGCCAGCAGAGGGGACAATTATAGCAATCAGCCCCAGCATTTT. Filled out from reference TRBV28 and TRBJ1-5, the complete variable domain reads DVKVTQSSRYLVKRTGEKVFLECVQDMDHENMFWYRQDPGLGLRLIYFSYDVKMKEKGDIPEGYSVSREKKERFSLILESASTNQTSMYLCASRGDNYSNQPQHFGDGTRLSIL.

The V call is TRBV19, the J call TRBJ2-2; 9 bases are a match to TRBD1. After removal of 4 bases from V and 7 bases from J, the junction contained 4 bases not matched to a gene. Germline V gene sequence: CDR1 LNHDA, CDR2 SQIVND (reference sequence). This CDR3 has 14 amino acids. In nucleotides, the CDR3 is TGTGCCAGTAGTAGGACAGGGGATGGCGGGGAGCTGTTTTTT. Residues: CASSRTGDGGELFF. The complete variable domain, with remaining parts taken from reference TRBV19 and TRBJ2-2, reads DGGITQSPKYLFRKEGQNVTLSCEQNLNHDAMYWYRQDPGQGLRLIYYSQIVNDFQKGDIAEGYSVSREKKESFPLTVTSAQKNPTAFYLCASSRTGDGGELFFGEGSRLTVL.